This T cell receptor beta chain is drawn from a study of blood T cell repertoires in COVID-19. Turning to the study itself: Sites across the United States, Italy and Spain contributed samples from acute and convalescent COVID-19. The analysed material was cDNA or gDNA that came from T cells, B-cell-depleted T cells, or PBMCs.

With V trimmed by 3 bases and J by 7 bases, 5 bases remained unmatched. Germline-derived CDR1 and CDR2 are MNHNS and SASEGT. The CDR3 is 15 amino acids. Some clones are missing from TCRdb's copy, which holds only in-frame ones; the method was immunoSEQ multiplex PCR. The repertoire holds about 14,000 clones, with about 79% as singletons. This chain uses TRBV6-1 with TRBJ2-1, with 11 nucleotides matching TRBD2. This TCR came from a woman in her fifties or sixties with active or convalescent COVID-19. The sample comprised peripheral blood. CDR3 DNA sequence: TGTGCCAGCAGTGACCCTAGCGGGGGGCAAAATGAGCAGTTCTTC. Encoded protein: CASSDPSGGQNEQFF.